The present T cell receptor beta chain was sequenced within a study of response to subunit inactivated influenza vaccine. General study results and limits: It was the authors' suggestion that each seasonal influenza vaccination recruits few new T cells.

The V end was cut by 2 bases, the J end by 7 bases, with 12 bases between. The CDR3 runs to 14 residues. In germline, CDR1 is SGHTA, CDR2 FQGNSA. TCRdb re-called the RT-PCR reads through MiXCR, storing one row per CDR3 protein. The data show 800,000 or so distinct CDR3 sequences, over 20% seen once. This clonotype has just a few counts. The antigen is undetermined. The chain carries TRBV7-2 and TRBJ1-5, with D possibly being TRBD1 (5 bases). The sequence was collected from a man between 50 and 59 years old who received an inactivated influenza vaccine. Sequencing was performed on PBMCs from blood, taken 5 days after vaccination. DNA for the CDR3: TGTGCCAGCAGCTTAAACGTGCGGGGGCAGCCCCAGCATTTT. This encodes CASSLNVRGQPQHF.